This T cell receptor beta chain derives from a study of spatial heterogeneity in lung cancer. As for the study in general: Follow-up PBMC samples were sequenced when available, at a median of approximately 23 months after resection. Alpha-chain sequences were consistently detected in smaller numbers than beta-chain sequences.

Unique molecular identifiers tagged every individual TCR cDNA molecule. TCRdb ran MiXCR on the 5' RACE reads and lists one entry per CDR3 protein. Of tens of thousands of distinct CDR3 sequences listed, around 7% were seen once; the top ten hold about a third. From germline, CDR1 is MNHEY and CDR2 SVGAGI. The CDR3 covers 13 residues. Trimming removed 6 bases from V and 3 bases from J, with 11 bases in between. The time point denotes: blood at routine non-recurrence follow-up after resection. Unsorted whole RNA samples from tumor, nontumor lung or frozen PBMC were sequenced. Study results and limitations: Among blood samples, ubiquitous expanded tumor TCRs appeared more at resection than at follow-up.

A few counts support this clonotype. As yet, its antigen is unknown. Material: PBMCs, obtained at follow-up. The chain links TRBV6-5 to TRBJ1-2; TRBD1 is a possible D gene (6 bases). The clonotype was recovered from a female donor with early-stage non-small cell lung cancer. The CDR3 region has the DNA TGTGCCAGCAGACCCCAGGGGCACTATGGCTACACCTTC. It translates to CASRPQGHYGYTF.